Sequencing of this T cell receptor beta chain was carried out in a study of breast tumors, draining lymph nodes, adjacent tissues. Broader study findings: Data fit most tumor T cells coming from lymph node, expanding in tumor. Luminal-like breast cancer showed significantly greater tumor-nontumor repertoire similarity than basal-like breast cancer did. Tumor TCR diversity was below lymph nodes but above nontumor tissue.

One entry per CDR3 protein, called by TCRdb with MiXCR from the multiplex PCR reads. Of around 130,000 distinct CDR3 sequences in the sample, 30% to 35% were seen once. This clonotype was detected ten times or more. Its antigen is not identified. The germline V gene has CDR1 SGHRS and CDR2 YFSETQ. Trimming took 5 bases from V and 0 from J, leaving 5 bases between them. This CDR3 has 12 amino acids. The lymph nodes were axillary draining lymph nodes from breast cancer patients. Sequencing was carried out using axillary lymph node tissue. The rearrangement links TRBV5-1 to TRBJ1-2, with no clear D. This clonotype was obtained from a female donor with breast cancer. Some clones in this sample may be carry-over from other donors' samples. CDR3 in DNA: TGCGCCAGCAGGTTGTCTAACTATGGCTACACCTTC. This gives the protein CASRLSNYGYTF. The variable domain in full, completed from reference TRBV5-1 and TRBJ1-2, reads KAGVTQTPRYLIKTRGQQVTLSCSPISGHRSVSWYQQTPGQGLQFLFEYFSETQRNKGNFPGRFSGRQFSNSRSEMNVSTLELGDSALYLCASRLSNYGYTFGSGTRLTVV.